This T cell receptor beta chain was captured by sequencing in a study of tumor-infiltrating lymphocytes in primary liver carcinoma (dated by TCRdb to between 2016 and 2019). In the study overall: The five patients, three men and two women aged 30 to 69 years, had hepatocellular carcinoma (four) or combined HCC and intrahepatic cholangiocarcinoma (one). Each sample produced about 3.5 to 8 million productive TCRbeta reads, and read depth showed no significant difference between tissue types. A total of 35 specimens from 5 patients went through TCRbeta repertoire sequencing, namely 25 tumor regions, 5 adjacent noncancerous liver tissues and 5 peripheral blood samples. The five patients had tumors staged T1-T3 N0M0, with maximum diameters ranging from about 4.2 to 10 cm. Reproducibility between technical replicate repertoires was high, with correlation coefficients above 0.95 and mean shared-clone rates roughly 0.87. Across five regions of each liver tumor, along with adjacent normal tissue and blood, the study brought together TCRbeta repertoire sequencing, expression microarrays and whole-exome sequencing. Study-wide findings and limitations: Compared with blood, tumors had a significantly larger share of the repertoire taken up by the top 250 clones (p = 0.039). Because sequencing covered only the TCR beta chain and unpaired alpha chains were not captured, true repertoire diversity is likely underestimated. Only a few patients were included in the study, and the authors note that the findings should be validated in a larger study. Pairs of tumor regions showed greater repertoire overlap (mean around 36%) than tumor-adjacent pairs (roughly 17%) or tumor-blood pairs (around 15%), which is consistent with antigen-driven expansion. Comparison of CD4+ and CD8+ T cell repertoires was precluded by the use of bulk unsorted samples.

Total RNA and DNA were co-extracted without cell sorting from about 19-30 mg of bulk tissue using the AllPrep DNA/RNA mini kit. Surgical resection was performed in China between November 2015 and 2016 on about five patients with histopathologically diagnosed primary liver carcinoma. Chronic HBV infection was present in the patients, and the patients were treatment-naive at sampling. Pieces of fresh tumor and adjacent tissue were cut in half, with one half kept in RNAlater at -80 degrees C and the other half sent for histology. Only one count was recorded for this clonotype. Its antigen has not been determined. Mismatch with germline at one junction end may stem from a read error. Sequences MNHEY (CDR1) and SVGAGI (CDR2) are obtained from the germline V gene. The CDR3 measures 14 amino acids from cysteine to phenylalanine. Only the CDR3 part of the read is kept: 42 bases, read in frame from the first base.

Starting from approximately 500 ng total RNA, TCRbeta-specific cDNA was produced by reverse transcription with a constant-region primer and ProtoScript II reverse transcriptase. TCRbeta libraries were built with three nested multiplex PCR rounds, a slightly modified ARM-PCR procedure. The first two PCR rounds used multiplex TRBV1-TRBV30 forward primers with a Cbeta reverse primer, each for around 10 cycles. Sample barcodes and Illumina adapters were added in a final 25-cycle PCR using Deep VentR polymerase. Before sequencing, amplicons of 200-500 bp were gel-purified using a QIAquick gel extraction kit. TCRbeta amplicons were sequenced on an Illumina HiSeq 2500 with 250-bp paired-end reads. Processing in the source paper ran as follows. To recover full CDR3 sequences, reads were quality-trimmed using Trimmomatic v0.33 and paired reads were then merged using FLASH v1.2.11. MiGEC v1.2.1b assigned V, D and J germline segments to the rearranged TCRbeta sequences. Clonotype statistics, along with Shannon-Wiener diversity indices, were calculated using VDJtools v1.0.0. Except for diversity analysis, only the 250 most abundant clonotypes of each sample were used in subsequent analyses to reduce sampling bias. TCRdb reworked the public reads: Q25 trimming with fastp, MiXCR clone assembly, productive beta chains retained. Rows are combined by CDR3 protein, so each entry shows the most common genes and DNA. TCRdb assigned the V and J calls; the authors' analysis was not used. Here the sample has about 120,000 distinct CDR3 sequences; roughly 70% occur a single time. The ten largest clones represent roughly 7.3% of the sample.

This receptor chain uses TRBV6-5 and TRBJ1-2; a weak D assignment points to TRBD1 (5 bases agree). This receptor was identified in an older woman with primary liver carcinoma and hepatitis B virus infection. The sequencing sample was made of tumor-adjacent normal liver tissue. The sequence in DNA is TGTACCAGCAGTTACGACAGTGGAAACTATGGCTACACCTTC. It is translated as CTSSYDSGNYGYTF.